These 20 T cell receptor beta chains came from one sample sequenced in a study of metastatic and nonmetastatic thyroid tumors. Prior to thyroid surgery, none of the patients had received any treatment. TCRdb reprocessed the PCR reads using MiXCR. The sample contains roughly 20,000 clones, 34% of which appear only once. Specimen: tumor tissue. These receptors all stem from a female donor with papillary thyroid cancer or a benign thyroid nodule (not recorded which). Some clones in this sample may be carry-over from other donors' samples.

In its sample, this clone was seen many times. This may arise from a read error, as a much more abundant clone is one base away. Other DNA sequences in this specimen translate into the identical CDR3. This sequence joins TRBV7-8 and TRBJ1-5; D gene uncertain. Germline CDR1 and CDR2: SGHVS and FQNEAQ. This CDR3 contains 15 residues. The CDR3 here is CASSPTGFSNQPQHF. CDR3 in DNA: TGTGCCAGCAGCCCCACCGGGTTTAGCAATCAGCCCCAGCACTTT.

V and J are TRBV20-1 and TRBJ1-1; a possible D gene is TRBD1 (6 bases). This CDR3 comprises 15 residues. Germline V gene data show CDR1 as DFQATT and CDR2 as SNEGSKA (reference sequence). Trimming removed 1 base at V and 0 bases at J, with 12 bases between. Written as DNA, the CDR3 is TGCAGTGCTAGAGGGGGGGCAGCCATGAACACTGAAGCTTTCTTT. Translating it yields CSARGGAAMNTEAFF.

V is TRBV6-1 and J is TRBJ2-1, with D unresolved. Trimming shortened V by 4 bases and J by 9 bases, and 19 bases separated the two germline ends. Germline CDR1 is MNHNS and CDR2 is SASEGT. The CDR3 extends over 15 amino acids. The CDR3 bases are TGTGCCAGCAGTGCCGACCGAGGCGGAAGTGGTGAGCAGTTCTTC. It is translated as CASSADRGGSGEQFF.

The chain recombines TRBV20-1 with TRBJ1-5, with TRBD1 matching over 7 bases. Germline V gene lookup returns CDR1 DFQATT and CDR2 SNEGSKA (reference sequence). The CDR3 consists of 12 residues. CDR3 bases: TGCAGCGGGACAGATAGCAATCAGCCCCAGCATTTT. Protein: CSGTDSNQPQHF.

This clone was detected only a few times. V is TRBV15 and J is TRBJ1-5; D call uncertain. V was cut by 0 bases and J by 1 base, with 10 bases left in between. Germline loops: CDR1 LNHNV, CDR2 YYDKDF (reference sequence). This CDR3 spans 16 amino acids. This CDR3 reads CATSRDRGFSNQPQHF. CDR3 in DNA: TGTGCCACCAGCAGAGATCGGGGATTCAGCAATCAGCCCCAGCATTTT.

The sample holds many counts of this clone. This chain joins TRBV3-1 and TRBJ2-4; D unresolved. Germline-derived CDR1 and CDR2 are LGHDT and YNNKEL (reference sequence). The CDR3 covers 12 residues. V was shortened by 1 base and J by 5 bases, with 3 bases between the two germline ends. The CDR3 DNA reads TGTGCCAGCAGCCAAGCGGAAAACATTCAGTACTTC. This translates into CASSQAENIQYF.

The gene calls are TRBV20-1 and TRBJ1-1; no reliable D call. V was pared by 3 bases and J by 3 bases, with 11 bases between. This CDR3 spans 13 amino acids. CDR1 DFQATT and CDR2 SNEGSKA come from the germline V gene (reference sequence). CDR3 nucleotide sequence: TGCAGTGCTAGGGCGAGCAGCGACACTGAAGCTTTCTTT. Protein sequence: CSARASSDTEAFF.

The table lists this clone with a count of one. The chain recombines TRBV11-2 with TRBJ2-1; maybe TRBD2 (5 bases). Trimming took 3 bases from V and 6 from J, leaving 18 bases between them. CDR1 and CDR2 from the germline V gene are SGHAT and FQNNGV. CDR3 length: 16 residues. The CDR3 DNA is TGTGCCAGCAGCTTCCTAGCCCTACCCCCCTTCAATGAGCAGTTCTTC. It specifies CASSFLALPPFNEQFF.

This clone has a count of ten or more. The chain links TRBV5-1 to TRBJ2-3; tentatively, D is TRBD1 (5 bases). V shed 2 bases and J shed 2 bases, with 12 bases lying between them. Germline-derived CDR1 and CDR2 are SGHRS and YFSETQ. This CDR3 has 15 residues. CDR3 protein: CASSFVGRTTDTQYF. The CDR3 DNA follows: TGCGCCAGCAGCTTTGTGGGGCGGACCACAGATACGCAGTATTTT.

The chain employs TRBV6-1 and TRBJ1-1; D possibly corresponds to TRBD1 (5 bases). The CDR3 covers 15 residues. V lost 2 bases to trimming and J lost 1 base, with 11 bases between them. Germline CDR1 reads MNHNS; CDR2 reads SASEGT. CDR3 nucleotide sequence: TGTGCCAGCAGTGAATTCGGGACTCCGAACACTGAAGCTTTCTTT. Its protein product is CASSEFGTPNTEAFF.

The chain uses TRBV2 and TRBJ2-1, with 7 bases lining up with TRBD1. This CDR3 is built from 14 residues. Germline lookup yields CDR1 SNHLY and CDR2 FYNNEI. Unmatched junction bases numbered 4, after V lost 2 bases and J lost 6 bases. CDR3 sequence reads: CASSENRQGNEQFF. The CDR3 bases are TGTGCCAGCAGTGAAAACCGACAGGGCAATGAGCAGTTCTTC.

The J gene is TRBJ2-5, the V gene TRBV11-2; D is ambiguous. Per germline, CDR1 SGHAT and CDR2 FQNNGV. Trimming removed 5 bases at V and 7 bases at J, with 14 bases between. The CDR3 sequence is 13 residues long. As DNA, the CDR3 is TGTGCCAGCAGCCTCTGGGAAGCGCCGACCCAGTACTTC. Translating gives CASSLWEAPTQYF.

This chain uses TRBV11-2 with TRBJ1-4, with 7 nucleotides matching TRBD1. The germline CDR1 and CDR2 sequences are SGHAT and FQNNGV. The junction had 10 bases not matched to a gene; V was cut back by 5 bases and J by 7 bases. There are 15 residues in the CDR3. The CDR3 DNA is TGTGCCAGCAGCATCCAACAGGGGTTGAGTGAAAAACTGTTTTTT. This gives the protein CASSIQQGLSEKLFF.

This clone was observed a few times. The CDR3 loop is CASSLYRLEPGELFF. DNA of the CDR3: TGTGCCAGCAGTTTATACCGACTAGAACCCGGGGAGCTGTTTTTT. This chain uses TRBV28 with TRBJ2-2, with a weak D call TRBD2 (6 bases). This CDR3 spans 15 amino acids. Germline assignment: CDR1 MDHEN and CDR2 SYDVKM. The V end lost 1 base, the J end lost 6 bases, and 12 bases lay between the germline ends.

In nucleotides, the CDR3 is TGTGCCAGCAGTTACCGGACAGGGCACAATCAGCCCCAGCATTTT. This codes for CASSYRTGHNQPQHF. V gene TRBV6-5 combines with J gene TRBJ1-5; 8 nucleotides match TRBD1. V trimming: 2 bases; J trimming: 3 bases; junction bases outside the gene matches: 3. Germline V gene sequence: CDR1 MNHEY, CDR2 SVGAGI. This CDR3 has 15 amino acids.

V usage is TRBV12-3 or TRBV12-4 and J usage is TRBJ1-1, with TRBD1 as a possible D gene (5 bases). The CDR3 sequence is 12 residues long. The ends were cut back, 7 bases at V and 8 bases at J, with 14 bases in the middle. The DNA of the CDR3 is TGTGCCAGCAAGGTACCGGGACGGGAAGCTTTCTTT. It specifies CASKVPGREAFF.

This clone has only a few counts. This chain uses TRBV28 with TRBJ2-7; 10 bases map to TRBD2. Germline CDR1 is MDHEN and CDR2 is SYDVKM. There are 17 residues in the CDR3. The V gene end was trimmed by 1 base and the J gene end by 6 bases; junction bases not matched to a gene: 12. Written as DNA, the CDR3 is TGTGCCAGCAGTTTATCCGGGACAGGACTAGCGGAGGTCGAGCAGTACTTC. Translated, it gives CASSLSGTGLAEVEQYF.

This clone was counted a few times. V gene TRBV27 combines with J gene TRBJ2-1; possible D gene TRBD2, 5 bases. The ends were cut back, 1 base at V and 4 bases at J, with 11 bases in the middle. Germline V gene lookup returns CDR1 MNHEY and CDR2 SMNVEV (reference sequence). This CDR3 has 15 amino acids. The CDR3 DNA sequence: TGTGCCAGCAGTTTATTTGCGGGTTCTTACAATGAGCAGTTCTTC. The encoded protein is CASSLFAGSYNEQFF.

This clone is deemed medium-sized (0.01 to 0.1%). The sample holds other DNA sequences that translate to the same CDR3. DNA for the CDR3: TGTGCCAGCAGTATAGGTCCGGACAGGGGTGATGGCTACACCTTC. Protein: CASSIGPDRGDGYTF. This sequence joins TRBV6-1 and TRBJ1-2; 9 bases fit TRBD1. The V gene's germline CDR1 is MNHNS and CDR2 SASEGT. Trimming at V came to 5 bases and at J to 6 bases, leaving 10 bases not matched to a gene. The CDR3 runs 15 residues.

This sequence joins TRBV13 and TRBJ2-3; D is perhaps TRBD1 (5 bases). The germline CDR1 and CDR2 sequences are PRHDT and FYEKMQ (reference sequence). The V end was cut by 5 bases, the J end by 4 bases, with 13 bases between. CDR3 length: 14 residues. As DNA, the CDR3 is TGTGCCAGCAGCCCCCGGGCAGGGTCAGATACGCAGTATTTT. Its translation is CASSPRAGSDTQYF.